This T cell receptor beta chain was captured by sequencing in a study of blood T cell repertoires in COVID-19. In the study overall: Acute and convalescent COVID-19 specimens originated in the United States, Italy and Spain. The cDNA or gDNA used as material had been derived from T cells, B-cell-depleted T cells, or PBMCs.

This clone is a singleton in its sample. The CDR3 length is 15 residues. CDR1 and CDR2 from the germline V gene are MNHEY and SVGAGI. V lost 7 bases to trimming and J lost 2 bases, with 17 bases between them. As processed by the authors: The assay estimated nucleated cells by amplifying reference gene primers. Clones were sequenced by immunoSEQ multiplex PCR, and TCRdb holds only the in-frame ones, with some missing. V, J and clone size reflect that table, while D and trimming were determined from the DNA. The table has about 23,000 clones, around 94% seen once. This chain connects TRBV6-5 to TRBJ1-2, with D possibly TRBD1 on 6 matching bases. This TCR came from a woman aged 50 to 65 with active COVID-19. The sequenced sample consisted of peripheral blood. The CDR3 sequence: CASTFGGQLNYGYTF. The CDR3 coding sequence is TGTGCCAGCACTTTCGGGGGGCAGTTGAACTATGGCTACACCTTC.